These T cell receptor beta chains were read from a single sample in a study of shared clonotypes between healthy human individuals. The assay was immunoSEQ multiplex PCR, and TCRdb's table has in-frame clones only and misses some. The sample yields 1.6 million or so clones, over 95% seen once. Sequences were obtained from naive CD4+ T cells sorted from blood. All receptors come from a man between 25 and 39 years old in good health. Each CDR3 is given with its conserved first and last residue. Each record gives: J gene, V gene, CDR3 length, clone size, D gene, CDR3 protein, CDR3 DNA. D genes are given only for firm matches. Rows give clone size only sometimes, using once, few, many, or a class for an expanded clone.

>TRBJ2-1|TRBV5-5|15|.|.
CASSLVGGSYNEQFF
TGTGCCAGCAGCTTGGTTGGGGGATCCTACAATGAGCAGTTCTTC
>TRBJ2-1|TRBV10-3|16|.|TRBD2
CAISEWASGRGEEQFF
TGTGCCATCAGTGAGTGGGCTAGCGGGAGGGGAGAAGAGCAGTTCTTC
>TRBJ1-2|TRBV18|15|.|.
CASSARQKANYGYTF
TGTGCCAGCTCCGCCAGGCAGAAAGCTAACTATGGCTACACCTTC
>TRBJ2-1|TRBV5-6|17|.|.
CASSFGPGGSSYNEQFF
.
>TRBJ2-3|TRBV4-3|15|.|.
CASSQEGISTDTQYF
TGCGCCAGCAGCCAGGAGGGGATTTCAACAGATACGCAGTATTTT
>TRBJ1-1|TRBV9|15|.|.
CASSVASGVDTEAFF
TGTGCCAGCAGCGTAGCGTCAGGGGTCGACACTGAAGCTTTCTTT
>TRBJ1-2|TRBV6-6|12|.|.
CASSYSDYGYTF
TGTGCCAGCAGTTATTCAGACTATGGCTACACCTTC
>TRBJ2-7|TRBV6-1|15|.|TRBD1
CASSELTGMVYEQYF
TGTGCCAGCAGTGAACTGACAGGGATGGTCTACGAGCAGTACTTC
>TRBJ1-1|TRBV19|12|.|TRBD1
CASNPRTGAAFF
TGTGCCAGTAACCCCAGGACAGGGGCGGCTTTCTTT
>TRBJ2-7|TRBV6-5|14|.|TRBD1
CASSRRDRGYEQYF
TGTGCCAGCAGTCGTCGGGACAGGGGCTACGAGCAGTACTTC
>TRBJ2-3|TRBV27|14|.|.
CASSRDTRGDTQYF
TGTGCCAGCAGTCGGGACACCCGGGGAGATACGCAGTATTTT
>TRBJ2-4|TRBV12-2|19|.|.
CASRPGRVGDVIAKNIQYF
TGTGCAAGTCGCCCAGGGAGGGTAGGGGATGTGATAGCCAAAAACATTCAGTACTTC
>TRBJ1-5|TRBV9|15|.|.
CASSVGKGPNQPQHF
TGTGCCAGCAGCGTAGGAAAAGGCCCTAATCAGCCCCAGCATTTT
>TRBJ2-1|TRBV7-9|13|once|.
CASSGRGKGEQFF
TGTGCCAGCAGCGGTCGGGGGAAAGGTGAGCAGTTCTTC
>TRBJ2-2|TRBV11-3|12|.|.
CASSKVPGELFF
TGTGCCAGCTCGAAGGTCCCCGGGGAGCTGTTTTTT
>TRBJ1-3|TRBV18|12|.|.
CASSHRSSTIYF
TGTGCCAGCTCTCATCGGAGCAGCACCATATATTTT
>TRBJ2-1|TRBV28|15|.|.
CASSRIGAADNEQFF
TGTGCCAGCAGTCGGATCGGGGCCGCTGACAATGAGCAGTTCTTC
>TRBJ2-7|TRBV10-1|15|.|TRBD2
CASSESSGRTYEQYF
TGCGCCAGCAGTGAGTCGAGCGGGAGGACATACGAGCAGTACTTC
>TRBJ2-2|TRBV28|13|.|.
CASSLLGAGELFF
TGTGCCAGCAGTTTATTGGGAGCCGGGGAGCTGTTTTTT
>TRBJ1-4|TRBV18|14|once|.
CASSLGAVNEKLFF
TGTGCCAGCTCACTGGGGGCAGTTAATGAAAAACTGTTTTTT
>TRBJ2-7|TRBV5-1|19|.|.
CASSLAELSRGGRPYEQYF
TGCGCCAGCAGCTTGGCCGAACTCTCTAGGGGAGGCAGGCCCTACGAGCAGTACTTC
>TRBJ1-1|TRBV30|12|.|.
CAWIFLSAEAFF
TGTGCCTGGATATTTTTGAGTGCTGAAGCTTTCTTT
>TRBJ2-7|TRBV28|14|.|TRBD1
CASRAPGTDYEQYF
TGTGCCAGCAGAGCCCCCGGGACAGACTACGAGCAGTACTTC
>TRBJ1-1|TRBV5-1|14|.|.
CASSLNQGSTEAFF
TGCGCCAGCAGCTTGAACCAGGGGAGCACTGAAGCTTTCTTT
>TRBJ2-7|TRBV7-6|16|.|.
CASSLEVNSGSHEQYF
TGTGCCAGCAGCCTCGAGGTGAATAGCGGCTCCCACGAGCAGTACTTC
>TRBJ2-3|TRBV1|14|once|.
CTSRLAGGSDTQYF
TGCACCAGTAGACTAGCGGGAGGGTCAGATACGCAGTATTTT
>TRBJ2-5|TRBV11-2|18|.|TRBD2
CASSARGLAGGPQETQYF
TGTGCCAGCAGCGCCCGGGGACTAGCGGGAGGACCCCAAGAGACCCAGTACTTC
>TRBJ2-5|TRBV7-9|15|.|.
CASSFVASLQETQYF
TGTGCCAGCAGCTTTGTGGCCAGCCTACAAGAGACCCAGTACTTC
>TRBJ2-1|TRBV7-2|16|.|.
CASSLVSGVVYNEQFF
TGTGCCAGCAGCTTAGTTTCAGGGGTGGTATACAATGAGCAGTTCTTC
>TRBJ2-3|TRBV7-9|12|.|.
CASSFAGDTQYF
TGTGCCAGCAGCTTTGCGGGAGATACGCAGTATTTT
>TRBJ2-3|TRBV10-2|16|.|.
CASSSPRGSRADTQYF
TGCGCCAGCAGCTCTCCCCGGGGATCACGGGCAGATACGCAGTATTTT
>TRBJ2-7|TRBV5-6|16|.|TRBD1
CASSARGTGRPYEQYF
TGTGCCAGCAGCGCCCGAGGGACAGGGAGACCCTACGAGCAGTACTTC
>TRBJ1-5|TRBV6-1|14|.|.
CASTTGLHNQPQHF
TGTGCCAGCACCACGGGACTCCACAATCAGCCCCAGCATTTT
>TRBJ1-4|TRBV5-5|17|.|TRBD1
CASSFPDRGTTNEKLFF
TGTGCCAGCAGCTTCCCGGACAGGGGGACAACTAATGAAAAACTGTTTTTT